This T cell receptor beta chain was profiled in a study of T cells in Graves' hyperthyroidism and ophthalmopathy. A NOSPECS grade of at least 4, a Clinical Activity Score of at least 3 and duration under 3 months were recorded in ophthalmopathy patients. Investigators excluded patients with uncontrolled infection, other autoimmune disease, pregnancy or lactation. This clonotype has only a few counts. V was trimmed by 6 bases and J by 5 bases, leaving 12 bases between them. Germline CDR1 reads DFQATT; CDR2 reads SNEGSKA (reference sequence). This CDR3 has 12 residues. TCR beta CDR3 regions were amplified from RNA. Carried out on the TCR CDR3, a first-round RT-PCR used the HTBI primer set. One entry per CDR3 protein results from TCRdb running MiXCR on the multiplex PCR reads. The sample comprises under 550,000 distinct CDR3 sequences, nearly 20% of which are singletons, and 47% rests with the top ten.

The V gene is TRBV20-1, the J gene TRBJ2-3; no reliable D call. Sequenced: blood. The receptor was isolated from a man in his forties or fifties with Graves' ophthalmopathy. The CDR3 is CSAEFDKDTQYF. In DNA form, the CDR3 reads TGCAGTGCCGAATTCGATAAAGATACGCAGTATTTT.